These 16 T cell receptor beta chains originate from one sample sequenced in a study of identical twins. TCRdb used MiXCR to reprocess the 5' RACE reads, holding one entry per CDR3 protein. Of about 470,000 distinct CDR3 sequences listed, 24% were seen once; the top ten hold over 2.5%. This same sample was also part of a study on T cells expressing NK-cell markers.

Source material: CD4+ T cells sorted from blood. The origin of the receptors is a woman aged 18-29 years in good health.

The chain carries TRBV20-1 and TRBJ1-2, with 9 bases lining up with TRBD1. The CDR3 consists of 15 residues. CDR1 is DFQATT and CDR2 is SNEGSKA in the germline V gene (reference sequence). Unmatched junction bases numbered 7, after V lost 3 bases and J lost 2 bases. Written as DNA, the CDR3 is TGCAGTGCTAGGCCACAGGGGGCAGGGAACTATGGCTACACCTTC. Its protein product is CSARPQGAGNYGYTF.

The chain employs TRBV4-3 and TRBJ2-7; D not resolved. V was pared by 0 bases and J by 2 bases, with 8 bases between. The CDR3 totals 14 residues. From germline, CDR1 is LGHNA and CDR2 YSLEER. DNA for the CDR3: TGCGCCAGCAGCCAAGAACAAACCACCTACGAGCAGTACTTC. Translating it yields CASSQEQTTYEQYF.

This chain uses TRBV29-1 with TRBJ1-1; 12 positions match TRBD1. V lost 6 bases to trimming and J lost 3 bases; unmatched junction nucleotides: 2. Germline CDR1 and CDR2: SQVTM and ANQGSEA. The CDR3 consists of 13 residues. The CDR3 DNA is TGCAGCGTGGGACAGGGGGCTTACACTGAAGCTTTCTTT. Translating gives CSVGQGAYTEAFF.

This chain joins TRBV6-5 and TRBJ2-3; 8 positions match TRBD2. This CDR3 comprises 15 residues. Trimming took 3 bases from V and 5 from J; bases not matched to a gene: 7. The germline gives CDR1 MNHEY, CDR2 SVGAGI. The CDR3 DNA reads as TGTGCCAGCAGTTATGGTCGGGAGGGAGGAGATACGCAGTATTTT. It codes for CASSYGREGGDTQYF.

V and J are TRBV13 and TRBJ1-1; no definite D call. The CDR3 loop spans 15 amino acids. Germline V gene sequence: CDR1 PRHDT, CDR2 FYEKMQ (reference sequence). Trimming took 5 bases from V and 6 from J, leaving 19 bases between them. The CDR3 protein is CASSPPARRLSEAFF. CDR3 coding DNA: TGTGCCAGCAGCCCCCCCGCGAGGCGGCTGTCTGAAGCTTTCTTT.

The chain carries TRBV29-1 and TRBJ1-3; D is possibly TRBD1 (5 bases). This CDR3 comprises 11 residues. The ends were cut back, 7 bases at V and 6 bases at J, with 10 bases in the middle. The germline CDR1 and CDR2 sequences are SQVTM and ANQGSEA. The CDR3 protein is CSGTTANTIYF. DNA of the CDR3: TGCAGCGGGACGACAGCAAACACCATATATTTT. The entire variable domain, with the rest obtained from reference TRBV29-1 and TRBJ1-3, is as follows: SAVISQKPSRDICQRGTSLTIQCQVDSQVTMMFWYRQQPGQSLTLIATANQGSEATYESGFVIDKFPISRPNLTFSTLTVSNMSPEDSSIYLCSGTTANTIYFGEGSWLTVV.

This clonotype showed up just a few times. V gene TRBV29-1 combines with J gene TRBJ1-2, with TRBD1 matching over 8 bases. This CDR3 comprises 16 residues. The V and J ends lost 5 bases and 8 bases, in that order; junction bases with no gene match: 19. Germline CDR1 reads SQVTM; CDR2 reads ANQGSEA. CDR3 DNA sequence: TGCAGCGTTAGTGCTCTAGTGGACAGGGCGTCGGGCGGCTACACCTTC. Amino acid sequence: CSVSALVDRASGGYTF.

This chain connects TRBV5-4 to TRBJ2-1, with D possibly matching TRBD2 (5 bases). The CDR3 runs to 12 residues. CDR1 is SGHNT, CDR2 YYREEE, per germline (reference sequence). The CDR3 nucleotides read TGTGCTTTTCTAGGAGGCTACAATGAGCAGTTCTTC. The encoded protein is CAFLGGYNEQFF. The full variable domain, its missing parts supplied by reference TRBV5-4 and TRBJ2-1, is ETGVTQSPTHLIKTRGQQVTLRCSSQSGHNTVSWYQQALGQGPQFIFQYYREEENGRGNFPPRFSGLQFPNYSSELNVNALELDDSALYLCAFLGGYNEQFFGPGTRLTVL.

The chain has TRBV29-1 and TRBJ2-3; 9 nucleotides match TRBD2. The CDR3 is made up of 15 amino acids. J gave up 3 bases and V 8 bases, and 12 bases lay outside the gene matches. Looked up from germline, CDR1 is SQVTM and CDR2 is ANQGSEA. CDR3 loop: CSLNGGREGTDTQYF. CDR3 bases: TGCAGCCTCAACGGGGGGCGGGAGGGAACAGATACGCAGTATTTT.

The chain employs TRBV5-1 and TRBJ2-3, with 8 bases matching TRBD2. V gave up 0 bases and J gave up 2 bases; unmatched junction bases: 5. CDR3 size: 16 residues. Germline CDR1 SGHRS, CDR2 YFSETQ. CDR3 bases: TGCGCCAGCAGCTTGGATATAGCGGGAACCACAGATACGCAGTATTTT. Amino acids: CASSLDIAGTTDTQYF.

This clonotype was picked up a small number of times. CDR3 protein: CASSHSITRGQGNEQFF. In nucleotides, the CDR3 is TGTGCCAGCAGCCACAGTATTACCAGGGGGCAGGGGAATGAGCAGTTCTTC. This chain uses TRBV3-1 with TRBJ2-1; 8 nucleotides line up with TRBD1. The CDR3 sequence is 17 residues long. Trimming took 3 bases from V and 7 from J; bases not matched to a gene: 14. From germline, CDR1 is LGHDT and CDR2 YNNKEL (reference sequence).

The chain couples TRBV7-9 to TRBJ2-6; 7 bases are shared with TRBD2. Looked up from germline, CDR1 is SEHNR and CDR2 is FQNEAQ (reference sequence). This CDR3 is built from 12 residues. CDR3 loop: CTAGAGANVLTF. Here the CDR3 DNA reads TGTACCGCGGGGGCTGGGGCCAACGTCCTGACTTTC. Full variable domain (remainder filled in from reference TRBV7-9 and TRBJ2-6): DTGVSQNPRHKITKRGQNVTFRCDPISEHNRLYWYRQTLGQGPEFLTYFQNEAQLEKSRLLSDRFSAERPKGSFSTLEIQRTEQGDSAMYLCTAGAGANVLTFGAGSRLTVL.

The J gene is TRBJ2-6, the V gene TRBV3-1; possibly TRBD2 for D (6 bases). This CDR3 comprises 16 residues. Trimming took 8 bases from V and 0 from J, leaving 14 bases between them. Per germline, CDR1 LGHDT and CDR2 YNNKEL (reference sequence). CDR3 loop: CASELVGGSGANVLTF. CDR3 bases: TGTGCCAGCGAGTTGGTGGGGGGCTCTGGGGCCAACGTCCTGACTTTC.

V and J are TRBV27 and TRBJ2-2; D possibly corresponds to TRBD2 (6 bases). Germline assignment: CDR1 MNHEY and CDR2 SMNVEV (reference sequence). The V gene lost 5 bases and the J gene lost 8 bases, with 21 bases spanning the gap. The CDR3 sequence is 16 residues long. CDR3 sequence reads: CASSPSPGREVGELFF. CDR3 bases: TGTGCCAGCAGTCCATCCCCTGGCAGGGAGGTTGGGGAGCTGTTTTTT.

The chain couples TRBV18 to TRBJ1-1; tentative D call: TRBD1 (6 bases). With 3 bases removed from V and 1 base from J, the gap between germline ends came to 15 bases. Germline V gene lookup returns CDR1 KGHSH and CDR2 LQKENI. CDR3 length equals 16 residues. The CDR3 sequence: CASSPNPIQGNTEAFF. Written as DNA, the CDR3 is TGTGCCAGCTCACCTAACCCAATACAGGGGAACACTGAAGCTTTCTTT.

This clonotype appeared a few times. The V call is TRBV5-1, the J call TRBJ2-6; D might be TRBD1 or TRBD2, each matching 6 bases. The CDR3 is 16 amino acids. The germline V and J ends were trimmed by 3 bases and 3 bases, with 13 bases remaining between them. CDR1 and CDR2 from the germline V gene are SGHRS and YFSETQ. For the CDR3, the DNA is TGCGCCAGCAGCTCTGGGGGGCAAGGTGGGGCCAACGTCCTGACTTTC. Translation: CASSSGGQGGANVLTF.